This T cell receptor beta chain was profiled in a study of cytomegalovirus exposure and HLA in healthy donors. The CDR3 extends over 14 amino acids. Trimming took off 3 bases at V and 6 bases at J, with 12 bases between the two ends. CDR1 and CDR2 (germline): MGHRA, YSYEKL. The PCR was carried out with 60 Vbeta primers and 13 Jbeta primers. The method was immunoSEQ multiplex PCR; TCRdb's version includes in-frame clones alone and lacks a portion of them. Its table records over 75,000 clones. The gene calls are TRBV4-1 and TRBJ1-5, with D perhaps matching TRBD1 (6 bases). The sample was PBMCs. The source of this sequence is a man aged 50-60 years in good health and CMV-seronegative. The DNA for the CDR3 is TGCGCCAGCAGCCATAACAGGGATACTCAGCCCCAGCATTTT. It translates to CASSHNRDTQPQHF.